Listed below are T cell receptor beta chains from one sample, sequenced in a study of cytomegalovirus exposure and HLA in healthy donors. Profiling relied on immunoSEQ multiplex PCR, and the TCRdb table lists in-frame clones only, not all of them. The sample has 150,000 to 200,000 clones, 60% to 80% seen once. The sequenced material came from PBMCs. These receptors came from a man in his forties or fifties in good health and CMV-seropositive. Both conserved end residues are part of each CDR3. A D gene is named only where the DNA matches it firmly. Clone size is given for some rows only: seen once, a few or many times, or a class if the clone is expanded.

CASSIGGRETQYF	TGTGCCAGTAGTATTGGCGGAAGAGAGACCCAGTACTTC	TRBJ2-5	TRBV19	-	-
CASSQAHTGANVLTF	TGTGCCAGCAGCCAAGCCCACACTGGGGCCAACGTCCTGACTTTC	TRBJ2-6	TRBV14	-	-
CASTSGRNTYEQYF	TGTGCCAGCACTAGCGGGAGGAATACCTACGAGCAGTACTTC	TRBJ2-7	TRBV6-1	TRBD2	-
CASSYSTSGAQETQYF	TGTGCCAGCAGCTACTCGACTAGCGGGGCCCAAGAGACCCAGTACTTC	TRBJ2-5	TRBV11-3	TRBD2	once
CASGLAGVRETQYF	TGCGCCAGCGGTCTAGCGGGAGTACGGGAGACCCAGTACTTC	TRBJ2-5	TRBV10-2	TRBD2	-
CASSLVRGKTGELFF	TGTGCCAGCAGCTTAGTCAGGGGGAAAACCGGGGAGCTGTTTTTT	TRBJ2-2	TRBV11-2	TRBD1	-
CASSPSGQGFSDEQYF	TGCGCCAGCAGCCCCTCCGGGCAGGGTTTCTCTGACGAGCAGTACTTC	TRBJ2-7	TRBV5-1	-	-
CASSPDSRTGYSFF	TGTGCCAGCTCACCCGATTCCAGGACAGGGTACTCTTTCTTT	TRBJ1-1	TRBV18	TRBD1	few
CASSLQGLEQFF	TGTGCCAGCAGCTTACAGGGTCTTGAGCAGTTCTTC	TRBJ2-1	TRBV7-9	-	-
CASSTGQGAFVYGYTF	TGTGCCAGTAGTACGGGACAGGGGGCGTTTGTCTATGGCTACACCTTC	TRBJ1-2	TRBV19	TRBD1	-
CASSASGRGSYNEQFF	TGTGCCAGCAGTGCTAGCGGGAGAGGGTCCTACAATGAGCAGTTCTTC	TRBJ2-1	TRBV25-1	TRBD2	-
CASSSEQSGNTIYF	TGTGCCAGCAGCTCGGAGCAATCTGGAAACACCATATATTTT	TRBJ1-3	TRBV11-2	-	-
CASSEVGGVETQYF	TGTGCCAGCAGTGAAGTCGGGGGGGTGGAGACCCAGTACTTC	TRBJ2-5	TRBV6-1	TRBD2	-
CASSLEPGTDTQYF	TGTGCCAGCAGCTTAGAACCGGGCACAGATACGCAGTATTTT	TRBJ2-3	TRBV7-2	-	few
CTSSQGTGTGELFF	TGCACCAGCAGCCAGGGGACAGGGACCGGGGAGCTGTTTTTT	TRBJ2-2	TRBV1	-	-